This T cell receptor beta chain was found in a study of shared clonotypes between healthy human individuals. The germline V gene has CDR1 SNHLY and CDR2 FYNNEI. The V and J ends lost 5 bases and 7 bases respectively, with 11 bases between them. This CDR3 spans 13 amino acids. Method: immunoSEQ multiplex PCR; TCRdb's copy keeps in-frame clones and lacks some. The data contain 330,000 or so clones, around 70% of them singletons. The sequenced material came from memory CD4+ T cells sorted from blood. Subset of the sample: CD45RA-negative fraction. The V and J genes are TRBV2 and TRBJ2-2; the D gene is possibly TRBD1 (6 bases). This clonotype was obtained from a man younger than 45 in good health. The CDR3 spells CASSNRAGGELFF. Written as DNA, the CDR3 is TGTGCCAGCAGTAACAGGGCGGGCGGGGAGCTGTTTTTT.